Below are 30 T cell receptor beta chains sequenced from a single sample in a study of cytomegalovirus exposure and HLA in healthy donors. In the PCR, 60 Vbeta and 13 Jbeta primers were used. The protocol was immunoSEQ multiplex PCR, while the TCRdb copy is restricted to in-frame clones and leaves out a portion. This repertoire shows under 150,000 clones, about 79% found once; its top ten account for 2.7%. Sequencing used PBMCs. The receptors come from a man in his forties or fifties in good health and CMV-seronegative.

The gene calls are TRBV27 and TRBJ1-5, with 9 positions matching TRBD1. Germline V gene data show CDR1 as MNHEY and CDR2 as SMNVEV (reference sequence). V shed 6 bases and J 7 bases; nucleotides not matched to a gene: 7. This CDR3 is 14 amino acids long. For the CDR3, the DNA is TGTGCCAGCAGGGGACAGGGTTTGTGGCAGCCCCAGCATTTT. It specifies CASRGQGLWQPQHF.

This chain's CDR3 is CASSGTSGGETQYF. CDR3 nucleotides: TGTGCCAGTAGCGGGACTAGCGGGGGAGAGACCCAGTACTTC. V usage is TRBV19 and J usage is TRBJ2-5, with 14 bases lining up with TRBD2. This CDR3 has 14 residues. After removal of 6 bases from V and 4 bases from J, the junction contained 1 base not matched to a gene. The V gene's germline CDR1 is LNHDA and CDR2 SQIVND (reference sequence). Drawing the rest from reference TRBV19 and TRBJ2-5, the complete variable domain is DGGITQSPKYLFRKEGQNVTLSCEQNLNHDAMYWYRQDPGQGLRLIYYSQIVNDFQKGDIAEGYSVSREKKESFPLTVTSAQKNPTAFYLCASSGTSGGETQYFGPGTRLLVL.

The genes are TRBV4-3 and TRBJ2-6; possible D gene TRBD2, 6 bases. The germline gives CDR1 LGHNA, CDR2 YSLEER. The V and J ends lost 5 bases and 4 bases respectively, with 9 bases between them. The CDR3 has 14 residues. CDR3 residues: CASSWGDGANVLTF. In nucleotides, the CDR3 is TGCGCCAGCAGCTGGGGGGACGGGGCCAACGTCCTGACTTTC.

The gene calls are TRBV5-4 and TRBJ2-5; D is possibly TRBD2 (5 bases). The CDR3 totals 15 residues. Germline V gene lookup returns CDR1 SGHNT and CDR2 YYREEE (reference sequence). The ends were cut back, 4 bases at V and 0 bases at J, with 13 bases in the middle. The CDR3 spells CASSRPPGNQETQYF. In nucleotides, the CDR3 is TGTGCCAGCAGCCGCCCCCCGGGAAACCAAGAGACCCAGTACTTC.

The chain combines TRBV6-1 with TRBJ2-1, with 15 bases matching TRBD2. CDR1 and CDR2 from the germline V gene are MNHNS and SASEGT. This CDR3 is built from 14 residues. V lost 4 bases, J lost 9 bases, and 1 base stayed unmatched. CDR3 amino acids: CASSGGLAGGEQFF. In nucleotides, the CDR3 is TGTGCCAGCAGTGGGGGACTAGCGGGGGGTGAGCAGTTCTTC.

V gene TRBV27 combines with J gene TRBJ1-6; maybe TRBD1 (5 bases). The CDR3 covers 13 residues. CDR1 and CDR2 (germline): MNHEY, SMNVEV (reference sequence). V lost 6 bases to trimming and J lost 9 bases, with 12 bases between them. The CDR3 bases are TGTGCCAGCAGCCGTGACAGTGTTTCACCCCTCCACTTT. It codes for CASSRDSVSPLHF.

In this sample, this clone turned up once. This chain links TRBV11-2 with TRBJ1-5; D remains ambiguous. The V end was cut by 3 bases, the J end by 5 bases, with 8 bases between. CDR1 is SGHAT, CDR2 FQNNGV, per germline. CDR3 length: 13 residues. CDR3 nucleotides: TGTGCCAGCAGCTTTGGCGGGGATCAGCCCCAGCATTTT. This codes for CASSFGGDQPQHF.

This clone turned up a few times. J is TRBJ1-4 and V is TRBV4-2; D may be TRBD1 (6 bases). Germline lookup yields CDR1 LGHNA and CDR2 YNFKEQ. Trimming pared 4 bases from V and 8 bases from J, leaving 23 bases between. The CDR3 is made up of 17 amino acids. CDR3 amino acids: CASSPHQRQAEGEKLFF. The CDR3 bases are TGTGCCAGCAGCCCCCATCAAAGACAGGCCGAGGGGGAAAAACTGTTTTTT.

The genes are TRBV5-6 and TRBJ2-5; maybe TRBD2 (5 bases). V gave up 3 bases and J gave up 2 bases, with 11 bases separating them. The CDR3 covers 14 residues. Germline CDR1 SGHDT, CDR2 YYEEEE. CDR3 in DNA: TGTGCCAGCAGCTCTCTCCCGGGACAAGAGACCCAGTACTTC. This encodes CASSSLPGQETQYF.

The rearrangement joins TRBV29-1 to TRBJ2-7; weak D call: TRBD2 (5 bases). Trimming cost V 6 bases and J 3 bases, with 12 bases left between them. The CDR3 has 12 residues. Germline CDR1 SQVTM, CDR2 ANQGSEA. Written as DNA, the CDR3 is TGCAGCGTAACACGGGGTGACTACGAGCAGTACTTC. It codes for CSVTRGDYEQYF.

This clone was found a few times. The chain recombines TRBV7-6 with TRBJ1-1; TRBD1 is a possible D gene (6 bases). Germline CDR1 SGHVS, CDR2 FNYEAQ. The CDR3 spans 15 residues. V was trimmed by 1 base and J by 1 base, leaving 10 bases between them. This chain's CDR3 is CASSLGSGENTEAFF. The CDR3, as DNA: TGTGCCAGCAGCTTAGGGTCAGGGGAGAACACTGAAGCTTTCTTT.

The chain is built from TRBV5-5 and TRBJ2-5; TRBD2 agrees at 9 bases. The trim removed 0 bases at V and 5 bases at J, leaving 5 bases unmatched. The CDR3 length is 15 residues. Germline loops: CDR1 SGHKS, CDR2 YYEKEE (reference sequence). In nucleotides, the CDR3 is TGTGCCAGCAGCTTGGGTCTAGCGGGGAGGGAGACCCAGTACTTC. Residues: CASSLGLAGRETQYF.

The chain has TRBV7-2 and TRBJ2-1; 13 bases fit TRBD2. V was pared by 3 bases and J by 8 bases, with 13 bases of the junction left unmatched. This CDR3 has 18 residues. Germline CDR1 reads SGHTA; CDR2 reads FQGNSA. The CDR3 DNA is TGTGCCAGCAGCTTCGGGACTAGCGGGGTCCCCCTGGGGGATGAGCAGTTCTTC. Encoded protein: CASSFGTSGVPLGDEQFF.

As DNA, the CDR3 is TGTGCCAGCACCCCTAGCGCAAGCTATAATTCACCCCTCCACTTT. This translates into CASTPSASYNSPLHF. V gene TRBV7-9 combines with J gene TRBJ1-6; no clear D. With 7 bases removed from V and 3 bases from J, the gap between germline ends came to 13 bases. CDR1 SEHNR and CDR2 FQNEAQ come from the germline V gene (reference sequence). The CDR3 has 15 amino acids.

This clone was seen once. The CDR3, as DNA: TGTGCCAGCAGCAATCGGACAGGGGGCAGGAATGGCTACACCTTC. This sequence encodes CASSNRTGGRNGYTF. The rearrangement links TRBV7-9 to TRBJ1-2; 11 bases are a match to TRBD1. The V gene end was trimmed by 5 bases and the J gene end by 6 bases; junction bases not matched to a gene: 8. Germline CDR1 reads SEHNR; CDR2 reads FQNEAQ (reference sequence). The length of the CDR3 is 15 residues.

The CDR3 DNA reads as TGTGCCAGCAGTCCGGGGACAGGGTATGCAGATACGCAGTATTTT. It is translated as CASSPGTGYADTQYF. The chain uses TRBV27 and TRBJ2-3; TRBD1 matches 9 bases. Germline CDR1 and CDR2: MNHEY and SMNVEV (reference sequence). V trimming: 5 bases; J trimming: 4 bases; junction bases outside the gene matches: 7. There are 15 residues in the CDR3.

The chain links TRBV7-9 to TRBJ2-5; a weak D match, TRBD1 (7 bases). CDR3 length equals 13 residues. Germline V gene sequence: CDR1 SEHNR, CDR2 FQNEAQ (reference sequence). Trimming took off 5 bases at V and 5 bases at J, with 12 bases between the two ends. This CDR3 reads CASSQGGRETQYF. DNA for the CDR3: TGTGCCAGCAGCCAGGGGGGTAGGGAGACCCAGTACTTC.

This chain uses TRBV5-6 with TRBJ1-2; maybe TRBD1 (6 bases). The CDR3 length is 14 residues. V shed 4 bases and J shed 2 bases, with 12 bases lying between them. Per germline, CDR1 SGHDT and CDR2 YYEEEE. This CDR3 is CASSPIQGNYGYTF. For the CDR3, the DNA is TGTGCCAGCAGCCCTATACAGGGCAACTATGGCTACACCTTC.

This clone came up once. V gene TRBV5-1 combines with J gene TRBJ1-6; D uncertain. In germline, CDR1 is SGHRS, CDR2 YFSETQ. Trimming stripped 4 bases from V and 8 bases from J, with 16 bases between. The CDR3 is 15 amino acids. DNA of the CDR3: TGCGCCAGCAGCCCTTCCCTCGGGGTAGATTCACCCCTCCACTTT. It translates to CASSPSLGVDSPLHF.

The chain uses TRBV4-2 and TRBJ2-7; TRBD2 matches at 10 bases. Per the germline V gene, CDR1 is LGHNA and CDR2 is YNFKEQ. The CDR3 covers 16 residues. V was clipped by 2 bases and J by 0 bases; unmatched bases: 4. The CDR3 here is CASSQISGGFSYEQYF. The CDR3 DNA sequence: TGTGCCAGCAGCCAAATTAGCGGGGGGTTCTCCTACGAGCAGTACTTC.

The rearrangement joins TRBV11-2 to TRBJ2-1, with D maybe TRBD2 (5 bases). CDR3 length equals 14 residues. CDR1 is SGHAT and CDR2 is FQNNGV in the germline V gene. The V gene lost 4 bases and the J gene lost 2 bases, with 9 bases spanning the gap. The CDR3 region has the DNA TGTGCCAGCAGCTCCTCGGGGACCTACAATGAGCAGTTCTTC. As protein: CASSSSGTYNEQFF.

This chain connects TRBV28 to TRBJ1-1; possibly TRBD1 for D (6 bases). Germline V gives CDR1 MDHEN, CDR2 SYDVKM. The V end was cut by 6 bases, the J end by 1 base, with 12 bases between. The CDR3 has 14 amino acids. In nucleotides, the CDR3 is TGTGCCAGCAGACCTGGACAGCGGAACACTGAAGCTTTCTTT. Amino acids: CASRPGQRNTEAFF.

This clone was counted only a few times. The rearrangement uses TRBV21-1 and TRBJ1-4; the table gives TRBD1 as D, unverified against the DNA. TRBV21-1 represents a pseudogene. The CDR3 loop spans 17 amino acids. CDR3 bases: TGTGCCAGCAGCAAACTAGGGGGCAGGGCAACTAATGAAAAACTGTTTTTT. Its translation is CASSKLGGRATNEKLFF.

The chain is built from TRBV4-3 and TRBJ2-6, with D hard to call. Germline V CDR1 and CDR2: LGHNA, YSLEER. V was shortened by 0 bases and J by 0 bases, with 6 bases between the two germline ends. There are 16 residues in the CDR3. The CDR3 DNA reads as TGCGCCAGCAGCCAAGAGTCCGGCTCTGGGGCCAACGTCCTGACTTTC. It encodes CASSQESGSGANVLTF.

This chain connects TRBV5-6 to TRBJ2-4, with D possibly TRBD1 on 6 matching bases. The V end was cut by 7 bases, the J end by 2 bases, with 13 bases between. Per germline, CDR1 SGHDT and CDR2 YYEEEE. The CDR3 loop spans 14 amino acids. CDR3 in amino acids: CASQQGMSKNIQYF. DNA for the CDR3: TGTGCCAGCCAGCAGGGGATGTCCAAAAACATTCAGTACTTC.

V gene TRBV7-2 combines with J gene TRBJ1-2; 9 nucleotides line up with TRBD1. There are 13 residues in the CDR3. Trimming removed 3 bases from V and 8 bases from J; junction bases left unmatched: 4. CDR1 and CDR2 from the germline V gene are SGHTA and FQGNSA. In DNA form, the CDR3 reads TGTGCCAGCAGCTTGGGACAGGGCACAGGCTACACCTTC. Its translation: CASSLGQGTGYTF.

This chain uses TRBV7-2 with TRBJ2-1, with D tentatively TRBD1 (6 bases). The CDR3 consists of 17 residues. Germline V gene lookup returns CDR1 SGHTA and CDR2 FQGNSA. V lost 2 bases to trimming and J lost 2 bases, with 16 bases between them. DNA for the CDR3: TGTGCCAGCAGCTTATTGTCCACAGGGTATGCCTACAATGAGCAGTTCTTC. Translated: CASSLLSTGYAYNEQFF.

V usage is TRBV11-2 and J usage is TRBJ2-2; TRBD1 matches at 7 bases. J gave up 3 bases and V 4 bases, and 14 bases lay outside the gene matches. The germline V gene encodes CDR1 SGHAT and CDR2 FQNNGV. The CDR3 runs 18 residues. The CDR3 reads CASSSPPWGQYYTGELFF. CDR3 coding DNA: TGTGCCAGCAGCTCCCCTCCCTGGGGACAGTACTACACCGGGGAGCTGTTTTTT.

The rearrangement joins TRBV5-1 to TRBJ1-1; D remains unclear. There are 16 residues in the CDR3. The germline V and J ends were trimmed by 1 base and 0 bases, with 13 bases remaining between them. The germline CDR1 and CDR2 sequences are SGHRS and YFSETQ. CDR3 region: CASSLTELLMNTEAFF. The CDR3 bases are TGCGCCAGCAGCTTGACCGAACTCCTTATGAACACTGAAGCTTTCTTT. The whole variable domain, remainder taken from reference TRBV5-1 and TRBJ1-1, is KAGVTQTPRYLIKTRGQQVTLSCSPISGHRSVSWYQQTPGQGLQFLFEYFSETQRNKGNFPGRFSGRQFSNSRSEMNVSTLELGDSALYLCASSLTELLMNTEAFFGQGTRLTVV.

The rearrangement uses TRBV10-3 and TRBJ1-1, with D maybe TRBD1 (6 bases). The CDR3 spans 15 residues. V gave up 0 bases and J gave up 5 bases, with 13 bases separating them. Germline values: CDR1 ENHRY, CDR2 SYGVKD. The CDR3 sequence: CAISESTLGQTEAFF. CDR3 DNA sequence: TGTGCCATCAGTGAGTCGACTCTGGGACAAACTGAAGCTTTCTTT.